This is a list of T cell receptor beta chains from one sample in a study of regulatory T cells in long-lasting Graves disease. From the multiplex PCR reads, TCRdb called clonotypes with MiXCR, one entry per CDR3 protein. The sample has approximately 350,000 distinct CDR3 sequences, approximately 25% seen once. The specimen comprised peripheral blood mononuclear cells (PBMCs), sampled when the disease was refractory, from a patient treated with antithyroid drugs. The origin of the receptors is a woman aged 40 to 50 with Graves disease. The CDR3 runs from the conserved cysteine through the conserved F or W.

J: TRBJ2-2
V: TRBV6-1
CDR3: CASGKTATGELFF

J: TRBJ2-7
V: TRBV10-2
CDR3: CASCWAGGEQYF

J: TRBJ2-4
V: TRBV11-2
CDR3: CASSGLREGVNIQYF

J: TRBJ2-5
V: TRBV20-1
CDR3: CSAREHWGGAAQTQYF

J: TRBJ1-2
V: TRBV10-3
CDR3: CAISETEWAGYGYTF

J: TRBJ2-4
V: TRBV5-5
CDR3: CASSFRLTDSIPLTQLAKNIQYF

J: TRBJ2-5
V: TRBV9
CDR3: CASSVGVLAGEETQYF

J: TRBJ2-5
V: TRBV2
CDR3: CASGGRAKETQYF

J: TRBJ1-1
V: TRBV20-1
CDR3: CSARGGGPAFF

J: TRBJ2-7
V: TRBV27
CDR3: CASSLQRGYEQYF

J: TRBJ1-1
V: TRBV28
CDR3: CASSPGVITEAFF

J: TRBJ2-1
V: TRBV28
CDR3: CASSLWGLGGDNEQFF

J: TRBJ2-2
V: TRBV11-2
CDR3: CASSPYPAGELFF

J: TRBJ1-5
V: TRBV27
CDR3: CASRSFTGSSNQPQHF

J: TRBJ2-1
V: TRBV11-2
CDR3: CASSLDQRVWTYNEQFF

J: TRBJ2-5
V: TRBV20-1
CDR3: CSATRYGETQYF

J: TRBJ1-3
V: TRBV18
CDR3: CASSPPGGAEGNTIYF

J: TRBJ2-5
V: TRBV12-3/TRBV12-4
CDR3: CASSQPGYQETQYF

J: TRBJ1-2
V: TRBV11-2
CDR3: CASSWDSRNYGYTF

J: TRBJ2-5
V: TRBV25-1
CDR3: CASSDLNRTGGARQETQYF

J: TRBJ1-1
V: TRBV10-2
CDR3: CASRGARYPEAFF

J: TRBJ1-1
V: TRBV5-1
CDR3: CASSFDRGGTEAFF

J: TRBJ1-5
V: TRBV7-9
CDR3: CASSLVPGRNSNQPQHF

J: TRBJ1-1
V: TRBV30
CDR3: CAWTSVSNTEAFF

J: TRBJ2-5
V: TRBV28
CDR3: CASSQESGPVFQETQYF

J: TRBJ2-5
V: TRBV29-1
CDR3: CSVRWGGETQYF

J: TRBJ2-2
V: TRBV12-3/TRBV12-4
CDR3: CASSSLGHPGELFF